The rows below give T cell receptor beta chains drawn from one sample of a study of T cell responses to AZD1222 COVID-19 vaccine. Data came from immunoSEQ multiplex PCR; TCRdb stores just in-frame clones and leaves some out. The table has about 95,000 clones, roughly 91% seen once; the top ten hold around 3.9%. This specimen was peripheral blood, taken on day 0 of AZD1222 vaccination. These receptors were obtained from an adult in good health. The CDR3 runs from the conserved cysteine through the conserved F or W. The order of the fields is CDR3 protein, CDR3 DNA, CDR3 length, J gene, V gene, clone size, D gene. The D gene is left open where the match is weak. Expanded clones get a size class; other rows say once, few or many, or leave the size out.

CATSLKSRRGSSGYTF TGTGCCACCAGCCTTAAATCAAGAAGGGGCTCGTCTGGCTACACCTTC 16 TRBJ1-2 TRBV15 few .
CASITGTGFTEAFF TGTGCCAGCATAACGGGGACAGGCTTCACTGAAGCTTTCTTT 14 TRBJ1-1 TRBV7-9 . TRBD1
CASSLSDGGSEQYF TGTGCCAGCAGTCTCAGTGACGGGGGGAGCGAGCAGTACTTC 14 TRBJ2-7 TRBV6-5 . TRBD2
CASSVDGRETQYF TGTGCCAGCAGCGTAGATGGTAGGGAGACCCAGTACTTC 13 TRBJ2-5 TRBV9 . .
CASSRGTQETQYF TGTGCCAGTAGCCGGGGGACCCAAGAGACCCAGTACTTC 13 TRBJ2-5 TRBV19 . .
CSVERDTYTGELFF TGCAGCGTTGAGAGGGACACCTACACCGGGGAGCTGTTTTTT 14 TRBJ2-2 TRBV29-1 . .
CASSLALDNEQFF TGTGCCAGCAGCTTGGCTCTAGACAATGAGCAGTTCTTC 13 TRBJ2-1 TRBV5-4 . .
CASSSGRLLSPLHF TGTGCCAGCAGCTCTGGACGGCTACTATCACCCCTCCACTTT 14 TRBJ1-6 TRBV7-2 once .
CASSLEGLGGTEAFF TGTGCCAGCAGCTTAGAGGGTTTAGGGGGCACTGAAGCTTTCTTT 15 TRBJ1-1 TRBV7-2 . .
CASSISGSNYGYTF TGTGCCAGTAGTATTTCAGGGTCTAACTATGGCTACACCTTC 14 TRBJ1-2 TRBV19 . .
CASSLTGRLAGGQKDEQFF TGTGCCAGCAGCTTAACAGGGCGACTAGCGGGGGGCCAGAAAGATGAGCAGTTCTTC 19 TRBJ2-1 TRBV7-3 . TRBD2
CASSRNQGDEKLFF TGTGCCAGCAGTCGAAACCAGGGAGATGAAAAACTGTTTTTT 14 TRBJ1-4 TRBV7-9 . .
CASSLEAQRGGSGEQYF TGCGCCAGCAGCTTGGAGGCGCAGCGGGGGGGATCGGGCGAGCAGTACTTC 17 TRBJ2-7 TRBV5-1 . TRBD2
CASRGGSNYGYTF TGTGCCAGCAGGGGGGGTTCTAACTATGGCTACACCTTC 13 TRBJ1-2 TRBV28 once .
CASSQLPTDTEAFF TGCGCCAGCAGCCAATTGCCCACGGACACTGAAGCTTTCTTT 14 TRBJ1-1 TRBV4-3 . .
CASSQGWAGAQPRFF TGCGCCAGCAGCCAAGGATGGGCGGGGGCACAACCCAGGTTCTTC 15 TRBJ2-1 TRBV4-3 . .
CATSDPADRMDIETQYF TGTGCCACCAGTGACCCAGCGGACAGGATGGATATTGAGACCCAGTACTTC 17 TRBJ2-5 TRBV24-1 . TRBD1
CASSLGQGAQPQHF TGTGCCAGCAGCTTGGGTCAGGGGGCTCAGCCCCAGCATTTT 14 TRBJ1-5 TRBV13 . TRBD1
CASSLGPFTEAFF TGCGCCAGCAGCTTGGGACCTTTCACTGAAGCTTTCTTT 13 TRBJ1-1 TRBV5-1 few .
CASSHPDGGAFF TGTGCCAGCAGCCACCCCGACGGGGGAGCTTTCTTT 12 TRBJ1-1 TRBV3-1/TRBV3-2 . .
CASSSTGRPTEAFF TGTGCCAGCAGTTCGACGGGCAGGCCCACTGAAGCTTTCTTT 14 TRBJ1-1 TRBV7-8 . .
CAHGGHSINEKLFF TGTGCCCACGGGGGGCACAGCATTAATGAAAAACTGTTTTTT 14 TRBJ1-4 TRBV30 . .
CASSLRDSSYNEQFF TGCGCCAGCAGCCTTCGGGACAGCTCCTACAATGAGCAGTTCTTC 15 TRBJ2-1 TRBV4-3 . TRBD1
CSVGAARDTEAFF TGCAGCGTGGGGGCCGCTCGGGACACTGAAGCTTTCTTT 13 TRBJ1-1 TRBV29-1 . .
CAISRTGEDQPQHF TGTGCCATCAGTCGGACAGGGGAGGATCAGCCCCAGCATTTT 14 TRBJ1-5 TRBV10-3 . TRBD1
CASSHVTGGAHEQFF TGCGCCAGCAGCCATGTGACAGGGGGGGCCCATGAGCAGTTCTTC 15 TRBJ2-1 TRBV4-3 . TRBD1
CASTPAPEDRPGANVLTF TGTGCCAGCACCCCGGCACCTGAGGACAGGCCTGGGGCCAACGTCCTGACTTTC 18 TRBJ2-6 TRBV9 . TRBD1
CASSQVRGNTEAFF TGCGCCAGCAGCCAAGTCCGAGGAAACACTGAAGCTTTCTTT 14 TRBJ1-1 TRBV4-1 . .
CASSDRGRTEAFF TGTGCCAGCAGCGACAGGGGGAGGACTGAAGCTTTCTTT 13 TRBJ1-1 TRBV3-1/TRBV3-2 . TRBD1
CASSQGPDGAYGYTF TGCGCCAGCAGCCAGGGACCGGACGGGGCCTATGGCTACACCTTC 15 TRBJ1-2 TRBV4-3 . .
CAIREGGEETQYF TGTGCCATCAGGGAGGGGGGAGAAGAGACCCAGTACTTC 13 TRBJ2-5 TRBV10-3 . .
CASRSPGLTEAFF TGTGCCAGCAGGTCCCCGGGACTCACTGAAGCTTTCTTT 13 TRBJ1-1 TRBV28 . .
CASSYGQPHSGNTIYF TGTGCCAGCAGTTACGGCCAGCCCCACTCTGGAAACACCATATATTTT 16 TRBJ1-3 TRBV6-2/TRBV6-3 . .
CAWSVLGIYEQYF TGTGCCTGGAGTGTGCTGGGGATCTACGAGCAGTACTTC 13 TRBJ2-7 TRBV30 once .
CASSVVGTGNSPLHF TGTGCCAGCAGCGTAGTGGGGACAGGGAATTCACCCCTCCACTTT 15 TRBJ1-6 TRBV9 . TRBD1
CASSQESGYHEQYF TGTGCCAGCAGCCAAGAATCGGGGTACCACGAGCAGTACTTC 14 TRBJ2-7 TRBV3-1/TRBV3-2 . .
CASSLGSFSGNTIYF TGTGCCAGCAGCTTGGGGTCATTCTCTGGAAACACCATATATTTT 15 TRBJ1-3 TRBV5-8 few .
CASGRGPDTQYF TGTGCCAGCGGCAGGGGTCCAGATACGCAGTATTTT 12 TRBJ2-3 TRBV12-3/TRBV12-4 once .